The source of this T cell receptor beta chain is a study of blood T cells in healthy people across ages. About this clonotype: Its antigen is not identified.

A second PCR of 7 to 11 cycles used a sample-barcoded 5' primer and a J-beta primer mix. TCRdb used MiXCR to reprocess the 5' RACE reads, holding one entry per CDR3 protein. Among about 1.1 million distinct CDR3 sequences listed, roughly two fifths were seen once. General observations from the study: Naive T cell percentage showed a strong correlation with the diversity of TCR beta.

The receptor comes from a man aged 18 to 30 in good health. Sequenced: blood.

CDR3 nucleotide sequence: TGCAGCGTGGCCCCCAGGACAGGGGTCAATGGCTACACCTTC. It encodes CSVAPRTGVNGYTF. The chain links TRBV29-1 to TRBJ1-2; 9 nucleotides agree with TRBD1. The CDR3 sequence is 14 residues long. After removal of 6 bases from V and 6 bases from J, the junction contained 11 bases not matched to a gene. Looked up from germline, CDR1 is SQVTM and CDR2 is ANQGSEA.